The 15 T cell receptor beta chains below were found in one sample sequenced in a study. TCRdb re-called the RT-PCR reads with MiXCR, one entry per CDR3 protein. The sample shows hundreds of thousands of distinct CDR3 sequences, around 14% of them seen only once. The sample comprised memory CD4+ T cells from blood. Receptor source: a female donor in good health, serving as a healthy control.

This clonotype was seen many times. CDR3 protein: CAIISDRAAYGYTF. CDR3 in DNA: TGTGCCATCATTTCGGACAGGGCGGCCTATGGCTACACCTTC. The V and J genes are TRBV10-3 and TRBJ1-2; TRBD1 matches at 8 bases. The germline gives CDR1 ENHRY, CDR2 SYGVKD. Germline trimming cut 7 bases from V and 4 bases from J; bases unmatched to any gene: 8. This CDR3 spans 14 amino acids.

The J gene is TRBJ1-3, the V gene TRBV25-1; 10 bases are shared with TRBD1. CDR1 is MGHDK, CDR2 SYGVNS, per germline. V was pared by 2 bases and J by 0 bases, with 7 bases of the junction left unmatched. This CDR3 has 18 residues. For the CDR3, the DNA is TGTGCCAGCAGTGAAAATCGGGACAGGGGTCTCTCTGGAAACACCATATATTTT. Translation: CASSENRDRGLSGNTIYF.

This clonotype was seen a handful of times. The V and J genes are TRBV5-1 and TRBJ2-5, with 7 bases lining up with TRBD1. The CDR3 is 14 amino acids. Germline values: CDR1 SGHRS, CDR2 YFSETQ. V gave up 4 bases and J gave up 1 base; unmatched junction bases: 4. For the CDR3, the DNA is TGCGCCAGCAGCACCCGGGACAGCCAAGAGACCCAGTACTTC. This encodes CASSTRDSQETQYF.

This clonotype was seen many times. The chain has TRBV5-1 and TRBJ2-2, with unresolved D. V was shortened by 0 bases and J by 6 bases, with 12 bases between the two germline ends. Per germline, CDR1 SGHRS and CDR2 YFSETQ. The CDR3 has 15 residues. The CDR3 nucleotides are TGCGCCAGCAGCTTGGCCGACTCCGGGTCCGGGGAGCTGTTTTTT. It specifies CASSLADSGSGELFF.

The chain is built from TRBV15 and TRBJ1-2, with a possible D match to TRBD1 (5 bases). V was trimmed by 1 base and J by 6 bases, leaving 12 bases between them. Germline V gene sequence: CDR1 LNHNV, CDR2 YYDKDF (reference sequence). CDR3 length: 14 residues. The CDR3 DNA follows: TGTGCCACCAGCAGAGGGGAAGGGGCAAATGGCTACACCTTC. It is translated as CATSRGEGANGYTF.

This clonotype was found a few times. The chain is built from TRBV7-9 and TRBJ1-1; no reliable D call. The CDR3 has 15 residues. CDR1 is SEHNR, CDR2 FQNEAQ, per germline (reference sequence). Between the trimmed V and J ends, which lost 5 bases and 2 bases, there was a span of 15 bases. CDR3 nucleotides: TGTGCCAGCAGCCCCCATGGCGGGCGAAACACTGAAGCTTTCTTT. Its translation: CASSPHGGRNTEAFF.

The V call is TRBV3-1, the J call TRBJ1-1; the D is unclear. V was cut by 0 bases and J by 2 bases, with 10 bases left in between. From germline, CDR1 is LGHDT and CDR2 YNNKEL (reference sequence). CDR3 size: 15 residues. CDR3 loop: CASSQDGMRNTEAFF. In DNA form, the CDR3 reads TGTGCCAGCAGCCAAGATGGGATGAGAAACACTGAAGCTTTCTTT.

This chain joins TRBV2 and TRBJ1-1, with D uncertain. CDR3 length equals 14 residues. Germline CDR1 and CDR2: SNHLY and FYNNEI. V was shortened by 0 bases and J by 7 bases, with 12 bases between the two germline ends. In DNA form, the CDR3 reads TGTGCCAGCAGTGAAGCAGTCGGCGGGTATGAAGCTTTCTTT. Translated: CASSEAVGGYEAFF.

This clonotype was seen a handful of times. This chain uses TRBV11-1 with TRBJ1-2, with TRBD1 identical over 10 bases. Germline CDR1 is SGHAT and CDR2 is FQDESV (reference sequence). Germline trimming cut 6 bases from V and 6 bases from J; bases unmatched to any gene: 13. The CDR3 consists of 16 residues. This CDR3 reads CASSRDRGRGADGYTF. Written as DNA, the CDR3 is TGTGCCAGCAGTCGGGACAGGGGAAGAGGGGCGGATGGCTACACCTTC. Full variable domain (outside the CDR3, taken from reference TRBV11-1 and TRBJ1-2): EAEVAQSPRYKITEKSQAVAFWCDPISGHATLYWYRQILGQGPELLVQFQDESVVDDSQLPKDRFSAERLKGVDSTLKIQPAELGDSAMYLCASSRDRGRGADGYTFGSGTRLTVV.

In this sample, this clonotype turned up a few times. The chain links TRBV3-1 to TRBJ1-2; D remains ambiguous. The ends were cut back, 1 base at V and 12 bases at J, with 12 bases in the middle. From germline, CDR1 is LGHDT and CDR2 YNNKEL (reference sequence). The CDR3 totals 12 residues. CDR3 region: CASSQGHLGDTF. The CDR3 DNA reads as TGTGCCAGCAGCCAAGGCCATTTGGGAGACACCTTC.

The gene calls are TRBV2 and TRBJ2-2; D may match TRBD1 or TRBD2 (5 bases each). Germline CDR1 reads SNHLY; CDR2 reads FYNNEI. Trimming stripped 3 bases from V and 10 bases from J, with 21 bases between. There are 16 residues in the CDR3. The CDR3 spells CASSDYGARPFEELFF. The CDR3, as DNA: TGTGCCAGCAGTGACTACGGGGCGCGGCCTTTCGAGGAGCTGTTTTTT.

This clonotype was detected a few times. The chain couples TRBV15 to TRBJ1-1; no clear D. The V and J ends lost 0 bases and 3 bases respectively, with 8 bases between them. CDR1 is LNHNV and CDR2 is YYDKDF in the germline V gene (reference sequence). This CDR3 is built from 14 residues. The CDR3 here is CATSREKGYTEAFF. The CDR3 bases are TGTGCCACCAGCAGAGAAAAAGGCTACACTGAAGCTTTCTTT.

This clonotype showed up just a few times. The gene calls are TRBV6-5 and TRBJ2-1; D unresolved. Trimming took 3 bases from V and 4 from J, leaving 13 bases between them. Per germline, CDR1 MNHEY and CDR2 SVGAGI. The CDR3 loop spans 15 amino acids. DNA for the CDR3: TGTGCCAGCAGTTATCGCAGTCTTCGTTACAATGAGCAGTTCTTC. As protein: CASSYRSLRYNEQFF.

This clonotype was observed a few times. The rearrangement links TRBV20-1 to TRBJ1-1; D is possibly TRBD1 (5 bases). V was cut by 6 bases and J by 5 bases, with 28 bases left in between. The CDR3 has 17 residues. Germline CDR1 and CDR2: DFQATT and SNEGSKA (reference sequence). CDR3 DNA: TGCAGTGCCCCCGCACCAGGGTATAAAATTATGGGAACTGAAGCTTTCTTT. Translated: CSAPAPGYKIMGTEAFF.

The CDR3: CASRPMRNTGELFF. DNA of the CDR3: TGTGCCAGCAGACCCATGAGGAACACCGGGGAGCTGTTTTTT. This chain joins TRBV7-9 and TRBJ2-2; D ambiguous. Trimming removed 6 bases from V and 1 base from J, with 9 bases in between. The CDR3 length is 14 residues. Germline CDR1 and CDR2: SEHNR and FQNEAQ (reference sequence).